The present T cell receptor (beta chain) was sequenced within a study of T and B cells in COVID-19 patients. Broader study findings: Highly clonal in active COVID-19, TRB repertoires exceeded healthy-donor diversity and richness at recovery.

The germline CDR1 and CDR2 sequences are DFQATT and SNEGSKA (reference sequence). This CDR3 is 17 amino acids long. V was pared by 4 bases and J by 0 bases, with 7 bases of the junction left unmatched. About this clonotype itself: No antigen is known for it.

Multiplex PCR with BIOMED2 TRB-A/B primer pools amplified TRB rearrangements. TCRdb analysed the multiplex PCR reads with MiXCR anew, one entry per CDR3 protein. The table shows over 7,500 distinct CDR3 sequences, with less than 35% occurring only once. TRB was amplified from approximately 250-500 ng of blood genomic DNA. Input material: blood. The V and J genes are TRBV20-1 and TRBJ2-7, with 15 nucleotides matching TRBD2. The sequence derives from a human donor with active COVID-19. CDR3 in amino acids: CSATGTSGGPYSYEQYF. The CDR3 DNA follows: TGCAGTGCTACCGGGACTAGCGGGGGGCCCTACTCCTACGAGCAGTACTTC.